This T cell receptor (beta chain) was identified during a study of cytomegalovirus exposure and HLA in healthy donors. The CDR3 runs to 15 residues. Looked up from germline, CDR1 is MRHNA and CDR2 is SNTAGT. V shed 6 bases, J shed 4 bases, and the junction held 8 bases outside the gene matches. Study-wide points: The study listed roughly 160 cytomegalovirus-associated TCR beta chains. Accounts indicate the classifier identified cytomegalovirus status with strong specificity and sensitivity. When analyzed later, the rates of TCR association showed variation by HLA locus, with DRB1 the most and HLA-C the fewest.

As regards this clone: The antigen is not known.

The primer mix had 60 Vbeta and 13 Jbeta primers. The assay was immunoSEQ multiplex PCR, and TCRdb's table has in-frame clones only and misses some. The repertoire holds over 100,000 clones, with roughly two thirds as singletons. The sequence came from a woman in her thirties in good health and CMV-seronegative. Sequencing was performed on PBMCs. The chain joins TRBV6-4 to TRBJ2-3, with 9 bases matching TRBD2. The chain's CDR3 is CASRRVAGAPDTQYF. DNA for the CDR3: TGTGCCAGCAGACGGGTAGCGGGAGCCCCAGATACGCAGTATTTT.